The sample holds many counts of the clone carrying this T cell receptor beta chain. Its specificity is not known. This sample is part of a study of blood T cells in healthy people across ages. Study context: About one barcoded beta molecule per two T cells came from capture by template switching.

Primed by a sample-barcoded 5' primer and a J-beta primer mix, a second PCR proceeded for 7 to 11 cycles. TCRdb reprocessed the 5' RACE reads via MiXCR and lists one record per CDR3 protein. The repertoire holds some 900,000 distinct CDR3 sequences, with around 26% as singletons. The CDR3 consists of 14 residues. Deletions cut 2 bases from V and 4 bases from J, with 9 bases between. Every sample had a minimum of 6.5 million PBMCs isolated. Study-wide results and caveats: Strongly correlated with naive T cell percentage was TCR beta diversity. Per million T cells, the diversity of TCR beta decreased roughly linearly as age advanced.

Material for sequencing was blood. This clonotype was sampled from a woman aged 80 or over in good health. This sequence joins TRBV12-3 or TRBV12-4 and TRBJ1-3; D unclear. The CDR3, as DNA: TGTGCCAGCAGTTTATGGACTTACGGAAACACCATATATTTT. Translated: CASSLWTYGNTIYF.